The 25 T cell receptor beta chains below come from one sample, sequenced in a study of T-cell memory formation after mild COVID-19. From the 5' RACE reads, TCRdb called clonotypes with MiXCR, one entry per CDR3 protein. The table shows about 470,000 distinct CDR3 sequences, with about 23% occurring only once. Sequenced: PBMCs or a T cell subset sorted from them (not recorded which). All receptors derive from an adult woman who had mild COVID-19 (a few samples of this study predate the infection). Cell type and time point are not known.

This clonotype turned up a few times. V gene TRBV7-3 combines with J gene TRBJ2-2; D unresolved. Germline V gene lookup returns CDR1 SGHTA and CDR2 FQGTGA. The length of the CDR3 is 15 residues. V gave up 4 bases and J gave up 8 bases, with 17 bases separating them. CDR3 bases: TGTGCCAGCAGCTCCAATTCGGGTTTATCGGGGGAGCTGTTTTTT. Translating gives CASSSNSGLSGELFF.

This clonotype was found once. The chain has TRBV20-1 and TRBJ1-2; 7 nucleotides align to TRBD1. The CDR3 sequence is 17 residues long. After removal of 2 bases from V and 3 bases from J, the junction contained 15 bases not matched to a gene. Germline CDR1 reads DFQATT; CDR2 reads SNEGSKA (reference sequence). The CDR3 coding sequence is TGCAGTGCTAGACCTACGGAGACAGGGCTCAGAGACTATGGCTACACCTTC. Amino acid sequence: CSARPTETGLRDYGYTF.

The DNA for the CDR3 is TGTGCCAGCAGCTTAGGTCTCGAATCCTACAATGAGCAGTTCTTC. Translating it yields CASSLGLESYNEQFF. The chain recombines TRBV5-5 with TRBJ2-1; unclear D gene. Germline V lookup: CDR1 SGHKS, CDR2 YYEKEE (reference sequence). The CDR3 is 15 amino acids. Deletions cut 2 bases from V and 1 base from J, with 10 bases between.

This clonotype was detected only a few times. The CDR3 bases are TGCAGTGCTAGACGTCTCCGGTCTAGCGGGAGACCCCACACAGATACGCAGTATTTT. Its protein product is CSARRLRSSGRPHTDTQYF. This chain links TRBV20-1 with TRBJ2-3, with 10 bases identical to TRBD2. Germline assignment: CDR1 DFQATT and CDR2 SNEGSKA (reference sequence). The CDR3 sequence is 19 residues long. The trim removed 2 bases at V and 2 bases at J, leaving 16 bases unmatched.

The chain carries TRBV7-8 and TRBJ2-1, with D uncertain. This CDR3 contains 13 residues. CDR1 SGHVS and CDR2 FQNEAQ come from the germline V gene. Trimming removed 4 bases from V and 4 bases from J, with 8 bases in between. The CDR3 region is CASSSRRYNEQFF. In DNA form, the CDR3 reads TGTGCCAGCAGCTCTCGTCGATACAATGAGCAGTTCTTC. The full variable domain, in which reference TRBV7-8 and TRBJ2-1 provide the parts outside the CDR3, is GAGVSQSPRYKVAKRGQDVALRCDPISGHVSLFWYQQALGQGPEFLTYFQNEAQLDKSGLPSDRFFAERPEGSVSTLKIQRTQQEDSAVYLCASSSRRYNEQFFGPGTRLTVL.

This chain uses TRBV12-3 or TRBV12-4 with TRBJ1-2; D remains ambiguous. The CDR3 spans 14 residues. Trimming left V 4 bases short and J 6 bases short, with 15 bases between. CDR3 residues: CASSSLGRGNGYTF. DNA for the CDR3: TGTGCCAGCAGTTCCCTAGGGCGTGGTAATGGCTACACCTTC.

This clonotype was counted a few times. The chain has TRBV29-1 and TRBJ1-2, with TRBD1 as a possible D gene (5 bases). CDR1 and CDR2 (germline): SQVTM, ANQGSEA. The CDR3 consists of 12 residues. The V and J ends lost 7 bases and 2 bases respectively, with 11 bases between them. The CDR3: CSAGRTNYGYTF. CDR3 nucleotides: TGCAGCGCGGGACGGACGAACTATGGCTACACCTTC.

The J gene is TRBJ1-2, the V gene TRBV6-5, with 9 bases aligning to TRBD1. The CDR3 covers 16 residues. Germline lookup yields CDR1 MNHEY and CDR2 SVGAGI. The ends lost 0 bases at V and 8 bases at J; junction bases unmatched: 10. CDR3 in DNA: TGTGCCAGCAGTTACTCGACCACAGGGGGCGCGAGGGGCTACACCTTC. This translates into CASSYSTTGGARGYTF.

The J gene is TRBJ2-2, the V gene TRBV11-3; TRBD1 is a possible D gene (5 bases). Looked up from germline, CDR1 is SGHNT and CDR2 is YENEEA. V lost 5 bases and J lost 2, with 9 bases in between. The CDR3 consists of 14 residues. The CDR3 coding sequence is TGTGCCAGCAGCAAACAGGACAACACCGGGGAGCTGTTTTTT. Translating gives CASSKQDNTGELFF.

The chain couples TRBV10-2 to TRBJ2-3; no definite D call. The CDR3 is made up of 12 amino acids. CDR1 is WSHSY, CDR2 SAAADI, per germline. Between the trimmed V and J ends, which lost 7 bases and 3 bases, there was a span of 8 bases. This chain's CDR3 is CASNGETDTQYF. CDR3 nucleotide sequence: TGCGCCAGCAATGGGGAAACAGATACGCAGTATTTT.

This clonotype was found a few times. The germline gene is not matched at one end of the junction; a read error may be the cause. The V and J genes are TRBV27 and TRBJ1-1; D might be TRBD1 (6 bases). CDR1 is MNHEY, CDR2 SMNVEV, per germline (reference sequence). The CDR3 is made up of 15 amino acids. This chain's CDR3 is CASSLLGAGMNTEAF. CDR3 DNA: TGTGCCAGCAGTTTATTGGGGGCAGGGATGAACACTGAAGCTTTT.

About this clonotype: Compared with germline, one end of the junction differs, possibly owing to a read error. V usage is TRBV7-7 and J usage is TRBJ2-7; D gene unclear. Germline V gene lookup returns CDR1 SSHAT and CDR2 FNYEAQ (reference sequence). The CDR3 sequence is 18 residues long. CDR3 region: CASSPVDPGGPISYEQYF. In DNA, the CDR3 is TGTGCTAGCAGCCCCGTCGATCCGGGCGGCCCGATCTCCTACGAGCAGTACTTC.

The table lists this clonotype with a few counts. This chain links TRBV12-3 or TRBV12-4 with TRBJ2-1, with a weak D call TRBD1 (5 bases). V was clipped by 5 bases and J by 4 bases, with 18 bases between them. This CDR3 spans 16 amino acids. The CDR3 protein is CASSPSQGTAYNEQFF. The CDR3, as DNA: TGTGCCAGCAGTCCATCCCAGGGCACAGCGTACAATGAGCAGTTCTTC.

The CDR3 nucleotides read TGCGCCAGTTCGAAGGAGGCCTACGAGCAGTACTTC. Its translation: CASSKEAYEQYF. The chain carries TRBV5-1 and TRBJ2-7, with a tentative D call TRBD2 (5 bases). Germline assignment: CDR1 SGHRS and CDR2 YFSETQ. The ends were cut back, 8 bases at V and 2 bases at J, with 11 bases in the middle. CDR3 length equals 12 residues.

The chain has TRBV27 and TRBJ2-1; TRBD1 aligns across 7 bases. The CDR3 is made up of 13 amino acids. V shed 6 bases, J shed 8 bases, and the junction held 7 bases outside the gene matches. Germline V lookup: CDR1 MNHEY, CDR2 SMNVEV (reference sequence). The CDR3 sequence: CASRPGTVYEQFF. The CDR3 DNA sequence: TGTGCCAGCAGGCCCGGGACAGTCTATGAGCAGTTCTTC.

The rearrangement joins TRBV12-3 or TRBV12-4 to TRBJ1-3; D gene ambiguous. V dropped 8 bases and J dropped 7 bases, with 12 bases sitting between them. The length of the CDR3 is 12 residues. The CDR3 DNA reads TGTGCCAGCCAGTTGCTGGGCAACACCATATATTTT. This encodes CASQLLGNTIYF.

There are a few counts of this clonotype. The chain is built from TRBV5-1 and TRBJ2-7; D gene unclear. The CDR3 has 14 residues. Germline V gene sequence: CDR1 SGHRS, CDR2 YFSETQ. The V end lost 1 base, the J end lost 6 bases, and 14 bases lay between the germline ends. This CDR3 is CASSLNLQSVEQYF. In DNA, the CDR3 is TGCGCCAGCAGCTTGAATTTGCAATCTGTCGAGCAGTACTTC.

With regard to this clonotype: Likely a read error: the CDR3 ends without its conserved phenylalanine or tryptophan. The limits of the CDR3 on the DNA are not certain, so only TCRdb's listed CDR3 is given. The rearrangement joins TRBV7-9 to TRBJ1-1. The CDR3 is 11 amino acids long, termini counted. Germline CDR1 is SEHNR and CDR2 is FQNEAQ (reference sequence). CDR3 amino acids: CASSLVGGRDL.

This chain connects TRBV5-1 to TRBJ2-5; D possibly corresponds to TRBD2 (6 bases). With 4 bases removed from V and 7 bases from J, the gap between germline ends came to 17 bases. The CDR3 is 14 amino acids. The V gene's germline CDR1 is SGHRS and CDR2 YFSETQ. CDR3 bases: TGCGCCAGCAGCCACACCTCGGACGGGGGGACCCAGTACTTC. Translating gives CASSHTSDGGTQYF.

A few counts support this clonotype. This sequence joins TRBV19 and TRBJ2-3; 8 bases fit TRBD2. The germline V gene encodes CDR1 LNHDA and CDR2 SQIVND (reference sequence). Unmatched junction bases numbered 5, after V lost 6 bases and J lost 0 bases. The CDR3 covers 15 residues. CDR3 sequence reads: CASRQTSASTDTQYF. CDR3 in DNA: TGTGCCAGTAGGCAGACTAGCGCAAGCACAGATACGCAGTATTTT.

The J gene is TRBJ2-7, the V gene TRBV12-3 or TRBV12-4; the D gene could be TRBD1 or TRBD2 (5 bases each). V was shortened by 3 bases and J by 2 bases, with 23 bases between the two germline ends. The CDR3 totals 18 residues. The CDR3, as DNA: TGTGCCAGCAGTTTTGGAGACAGTGGTGCGAAAGCGGCCTACGAGCAGTACTTC. It encodes CASSFGDSGAKAAYEQYF.

This clonotype was observed a handful of times. V and J are TRBV18 and TRBJ2-3; 11 bases are shared with TRBD2. V lost 1 base and J lost 1; bases outside the gene matches: 7. CDR1 and CDR2 from the germline V gene are KGHSH and LQKENI. There are 18 residues in the CDR3. The CDR3 nucleotides are TGTGCCAGCTCACCACGAGCTGCGGGACTAGCGGGCACAGATACGCAGTATTTT. It translates to CASSPRAAGLAGTDTQYF.

The V and J genes are TRBV5-6 and TRBJ1-2; the match to TRBD1 covers 8 bases. This CDR3 has 14 amino acids. Trimming cost V 3 bases and J 4 bases; bases outside gene matches: 5. Germline loops: CDR1 SGHDT, CDR2 YYEEEE. In DNA form, the CDR3 reads TGTGCCAGCAGCTACCAGGGGGCCCTCTATGGCTACACCTTC. Translation: CASSYQGALYGYTF.

This clonotype appeared a few times. The J gene is TRBJ2-1, the V gene TRBV24-1; TRBD2 is a possible D gene (6 bases). The CDR3 covers 18 residues. CDR1 and CDR2 from the germline V gene are KGHDR and SFDVKD. V shed 4 bases and J shed 1 base, with 19 bases lying between them. The CDR3 loop is CATSEEGEVGESYNEQFF. The CDR3 DNA reads TGTGCCACCAGTGAGGAAGGGGAGGTGGGAGAGTCCTACAATGAGCAGTTCTTC.

This chain joins TRBV5-1 and TRBJ1-2; D is unclear. CDR3 size: 13 residues. The ends were cut back, 3 bases at V and 8 bases at J, with 14 bases in the middle. In germline, CDR1 is SGHRS, CDR2 YFSETQ. CDR3 coding DNA: TGCGCCAGCAGCTCTATGACTGCGGGGGGCTACACCTTC. It encodes CASSSMTAGGYTF.